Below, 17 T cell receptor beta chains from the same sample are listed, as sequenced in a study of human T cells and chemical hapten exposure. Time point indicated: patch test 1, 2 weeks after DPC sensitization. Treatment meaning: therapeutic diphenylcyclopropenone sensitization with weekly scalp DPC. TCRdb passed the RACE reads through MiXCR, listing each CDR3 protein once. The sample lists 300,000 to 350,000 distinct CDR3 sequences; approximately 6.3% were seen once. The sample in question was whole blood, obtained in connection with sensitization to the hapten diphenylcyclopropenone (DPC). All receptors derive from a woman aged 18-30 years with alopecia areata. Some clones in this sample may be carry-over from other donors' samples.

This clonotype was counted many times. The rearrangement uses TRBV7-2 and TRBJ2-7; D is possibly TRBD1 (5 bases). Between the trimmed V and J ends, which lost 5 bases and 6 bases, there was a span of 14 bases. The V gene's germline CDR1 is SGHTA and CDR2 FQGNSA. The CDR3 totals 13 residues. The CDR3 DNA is TGTGCCAGCAGCCCCAGCCCAGGGCGCGAGCAGTACTTC. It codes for CASSPSPGREQYF.

The CDR3 loop is CATSDQRRPSPLHF. CDR3 DNA sequence: TGTGCCACCAGTGATCAGCGTCGGCCTTCACCCCTCCACTTT. The chain links TRBV24-1 to TRBJ1-6; D ambiguous. The germline CDR1 and CDR2 sequences are KGHDR and SFDVKD. This CDR3 spans 14 amino acids. Between the trimmed V and J ends, which lost 3 bases and 9 bases, there was a span of 11 bases.

CDR3 nucleotide sequence: TGTGCCAGCAGATTTTTAGACAGCACAGATACGCAGTATTTT. It specifies CASRFLDSTDTQYF. This chain joins TRBV2 and TRBJ2-3; D is ambiguous. Germline CDR1 reads SNHLY; CDR2 reads FYNNEI. This CDR3 has 14 amino acids. The V gene lost 6 bases and the J gene lost 0 bases, with 10 bases spanning the gap.

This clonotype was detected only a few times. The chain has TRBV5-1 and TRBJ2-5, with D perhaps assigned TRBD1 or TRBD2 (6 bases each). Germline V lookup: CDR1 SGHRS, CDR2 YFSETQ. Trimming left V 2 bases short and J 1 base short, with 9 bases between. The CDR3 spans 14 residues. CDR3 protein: CASSLGGFQETQYF. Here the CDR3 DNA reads TGCGCCAGCAGCTTAGGGGGGTTCCAAGAGACCCAGTACTTC.

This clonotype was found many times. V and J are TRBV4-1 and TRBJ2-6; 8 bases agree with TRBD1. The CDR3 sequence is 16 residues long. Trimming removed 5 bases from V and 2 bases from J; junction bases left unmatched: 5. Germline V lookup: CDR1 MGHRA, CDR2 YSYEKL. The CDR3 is CASSKQGVAGANVLTF. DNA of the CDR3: TGCGCCAGCAGCAAACAGGGGGTAGCTGGGGCCAACGTCCTGACTTTC.

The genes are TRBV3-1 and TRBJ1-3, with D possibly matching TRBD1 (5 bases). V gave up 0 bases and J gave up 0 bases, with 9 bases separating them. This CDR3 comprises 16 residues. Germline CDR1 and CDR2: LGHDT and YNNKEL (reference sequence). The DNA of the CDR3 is TGTGCCAGCAGCCAAGATGAGGGGAACTCTGGAAACACCATATATTTT. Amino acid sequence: CASSQDEGNSGNTIYF.

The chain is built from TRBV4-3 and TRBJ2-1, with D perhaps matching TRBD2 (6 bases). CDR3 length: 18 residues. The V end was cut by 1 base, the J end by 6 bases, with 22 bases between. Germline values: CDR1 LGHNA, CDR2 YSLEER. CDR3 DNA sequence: TGCGCCAGCAGCCAAGCCCCCATGAGGGACTTGGGAAGCAATGAGCAGTTCTTC. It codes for CASSQAPMRDLGSNEQFF.

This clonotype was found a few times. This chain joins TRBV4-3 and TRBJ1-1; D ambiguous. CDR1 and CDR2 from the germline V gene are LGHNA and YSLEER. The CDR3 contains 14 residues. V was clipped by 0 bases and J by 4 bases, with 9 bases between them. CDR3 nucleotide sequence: TGCGCCAGCAGCCAAGATAATGGAGGCACTGAAGCTTTCTTT. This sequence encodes CASSQDNGGTEAFF.

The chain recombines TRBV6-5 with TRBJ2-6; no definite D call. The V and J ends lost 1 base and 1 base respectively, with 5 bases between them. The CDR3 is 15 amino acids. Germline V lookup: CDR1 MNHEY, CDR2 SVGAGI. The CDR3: CASSYYHSGANVLTF. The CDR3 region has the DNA TGTGCCAGCAGTTACTACCATTCTGGGGCCAACGTCCTGACTTTC.

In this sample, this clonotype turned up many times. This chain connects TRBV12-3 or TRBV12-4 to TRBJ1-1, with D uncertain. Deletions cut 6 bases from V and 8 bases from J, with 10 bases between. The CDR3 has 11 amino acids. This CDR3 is CASSPGLEAFF. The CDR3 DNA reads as TGTGCCAGCAGCCCGGGTCTAGAAGCTTTCTTT.

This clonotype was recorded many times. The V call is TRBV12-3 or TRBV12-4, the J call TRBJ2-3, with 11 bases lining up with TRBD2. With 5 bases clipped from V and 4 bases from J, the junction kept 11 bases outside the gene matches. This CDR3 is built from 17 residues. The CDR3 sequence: CASSPSSLAGVADTQYF. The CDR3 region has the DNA TGTGCCAGCAGTCCCTCCTCACTAGCGGGGGTTGCAGATACGCAGTATTTT.

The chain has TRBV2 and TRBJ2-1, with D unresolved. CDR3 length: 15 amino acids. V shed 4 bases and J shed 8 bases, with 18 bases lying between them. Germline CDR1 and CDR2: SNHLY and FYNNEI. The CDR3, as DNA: TGTGCCAGCAGTGTTGACGCCCCCGTAGGTTATGAGCAGTTCTTC. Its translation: CASSVDAPVGYEQFF.

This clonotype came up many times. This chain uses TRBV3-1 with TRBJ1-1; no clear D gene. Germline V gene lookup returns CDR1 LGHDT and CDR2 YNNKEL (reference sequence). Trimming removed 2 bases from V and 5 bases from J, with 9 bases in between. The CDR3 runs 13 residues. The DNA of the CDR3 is TGTGCCAGCAGCCAACTTGGAGGGACTGAAGCTTTCTTT. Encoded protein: CASSQLGGTEAFF.

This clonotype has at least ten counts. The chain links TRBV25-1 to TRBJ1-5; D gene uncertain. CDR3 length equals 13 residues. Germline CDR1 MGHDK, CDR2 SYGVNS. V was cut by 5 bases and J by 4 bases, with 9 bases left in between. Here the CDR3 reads CASSIRLNQPQHF. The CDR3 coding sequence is TGTGCCAGCAGTATACGCCTAAATCAGCCCCAGCATTTT. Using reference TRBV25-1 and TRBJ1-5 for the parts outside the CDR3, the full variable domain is EADIYQTPRYLVIGTGKKITLECSQTMGHDKMYWYQQDPGMELHLIHYSYGVNSTEKGDLSSESTVSRIRTEHFPLTLESARPSHTSQYLCASSIRLNQPQHFGDGTRLSIL.

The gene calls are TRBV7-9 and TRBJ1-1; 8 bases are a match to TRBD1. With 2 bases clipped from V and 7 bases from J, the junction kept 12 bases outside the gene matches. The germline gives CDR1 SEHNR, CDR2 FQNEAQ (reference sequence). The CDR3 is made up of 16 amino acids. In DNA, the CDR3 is TGTGCCAGCAGCTTAAGTTACGGACAGGGACGAGGTGAAGCTTTCTTT. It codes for CASSLSYGQGRGEAFF.

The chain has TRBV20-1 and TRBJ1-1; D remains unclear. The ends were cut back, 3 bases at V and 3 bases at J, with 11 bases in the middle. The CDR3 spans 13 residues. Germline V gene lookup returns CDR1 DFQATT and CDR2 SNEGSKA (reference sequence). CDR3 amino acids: CSARGKGDTEAFF. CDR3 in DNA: TGCAGTGCTAGGGGCAAGGGCGACACTGAAGCTTTCTTT.

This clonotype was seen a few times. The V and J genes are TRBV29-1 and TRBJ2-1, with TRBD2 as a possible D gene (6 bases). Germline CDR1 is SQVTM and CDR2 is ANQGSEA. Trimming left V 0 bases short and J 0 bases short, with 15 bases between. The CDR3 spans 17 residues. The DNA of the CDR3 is TGCAGCGTTGAAGATCTTCATGGGAGGTCCTCCTACAATGAGCAGTTCTTC. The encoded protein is CSVEDLHGRSSYNEQFF.